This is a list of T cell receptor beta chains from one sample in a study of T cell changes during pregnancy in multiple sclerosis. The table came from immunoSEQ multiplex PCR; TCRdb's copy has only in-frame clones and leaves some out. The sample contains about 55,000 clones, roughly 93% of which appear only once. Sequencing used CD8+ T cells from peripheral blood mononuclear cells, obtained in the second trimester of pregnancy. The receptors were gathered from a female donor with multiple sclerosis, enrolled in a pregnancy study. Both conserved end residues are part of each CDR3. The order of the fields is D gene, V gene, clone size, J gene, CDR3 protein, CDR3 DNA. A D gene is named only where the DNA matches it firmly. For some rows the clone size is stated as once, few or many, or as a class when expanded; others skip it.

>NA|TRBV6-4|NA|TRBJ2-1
CASSSSVETDEQFF
TGTGCCAGCAGTTCCTCGGTGGAGACCGATGAGCAGTTCTTC
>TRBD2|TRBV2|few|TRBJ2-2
CASSEVSGGLSSGELFF
TGTGCCAGCAGTGAAGTGAGCGGGGGCCTCTCATCCGGGGAGCTGTTTTTT
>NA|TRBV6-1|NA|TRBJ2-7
CASSPWQGTYEQYF
TGTGCCAGCAGTCCCTGGCAGGGAACCTACGAGCAGTACTTC
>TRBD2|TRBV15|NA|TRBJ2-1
CATSSKREPYNEQFF
TGTGCCACCAGCAGTAAGCGGGAGCCCTACAATGAGCAGTTCTTC
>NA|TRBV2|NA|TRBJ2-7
CASSDGSLYEQYF
TGTGCCAGCAGTGATGGGAGCTTATACGAGCAGTACTTC
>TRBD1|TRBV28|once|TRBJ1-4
CASSDRVYGEKLFF
TGTGCCAGCAGTGACAGGGTCTACGGTGAAAAACTGTTTTTT
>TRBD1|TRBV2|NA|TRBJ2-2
CASILRDRDTGELFF
TGTGCCAGCATCCTCCGGGACAGGGACACCGGGGAGCTGTTTTTT
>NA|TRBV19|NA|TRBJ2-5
CASSIIGETQYF
TGTGCCAGTAGTATTATCGGGGAGACCCAGTACTTC
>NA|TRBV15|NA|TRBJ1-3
CATSDSSGNTIYF
TGTGCCACCAGCGACAGCTCTGGAAACACCATATATTTT
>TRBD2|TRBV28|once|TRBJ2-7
CASSPMAGFLAGRGLDEQYF
TGTGCCAGCAGTCCCATGGCCGGTTTCCTAGCGGGGAGGGGACTGGACGAGCAGTACTTC